This T cell receptor beta chain was captured in a study of OX40 agonist ivuxolimab in advanced cancers. The assay was immunoSEQ multiplex PCR, and TCRdb's table has in-frame clones only and misses some. The table includes fewer than 100,000 clones, about four fifths detected once. This clone was seen only once. V lost 0 bases to trimming and J lost 2 bases, with 12 bases between them. In germline, CDR1 is SGHRS, CDR2 YFSETQ. The CDR3 loop spans 15 amino acids. The starting material was CD4+ or CD8+ T cells sorted from blood, obtained in a trial of the OX40 agonist ivuxolimab. The sequence came from an adult with an advanced solid tumor such as melanoma, head and neck, liver or kidney cancer. This chain links TRBV5-1 with TRBJ2-7, with D possibly matching TRBD2 (6 bases). Here the CDR3 DNA reads TGCGCCAGCAGCTTGGTGGGACTCGGGCCCTACGAGCAGTACTTC. Translating it yields CASSLVGLGPYEQYF. The full variable domain, in which reference TRBV5-1 and TRBJ2-7 provide the parts outside the CDR3, is KAGVTQTPRYLIKTRGQQVTLSCSPISGHRSVSWYQQTPGQGLQFLFEYFSETQRNKGNFPGRFSGRQFSNSRSEMNVSTLELGDSALYLCASSLVGLGPYEQYFGPGTRLTVT.